This T cell receptor (beta chain) was obtained from a study of blood T cell repertoires in COVID-19. Study-level background: Researchers got acute and convalescent COVID-19 samples from the United States, Italy and Spain. The analysed material was cDNA or gDNA that came from T cells, B-cell-depleted T cells, or PBMCs.

Study processing details: Reference gene primer amplification in the assay estimated nucleated cell counts. Profiled with immunoSEQ multiplex PCR; TCRdb holds only in-frame clones, not every one. V, J and clone size reflect that table, while D and trimming were determined from the DNA. The sample has fewer than 65,000 clones, around 75% seen once; the top ten hold about 25%. This CDR3 comprises 14 residues. Germline CDR1 and CDR2: SGHKS and YYEKEE (reference sequence). The V and J ends lost 4 bases and 5 bases respectively, with 14 bases between them. The V call is TRBV5-5, the J call TRBJ2-3; D is possibly TRBD1 (5 bases). The sample consisted of peripheral blood. The sequence was collected from a human donor in a cohort sampled during active COVID-19. The CDR3 nucleotides read TGTGCCAGCAGCCCGGACATTTGGCAAGATACGCAGTATTTT. Encoded protein: CASSPDIWQDTQYF.